The 27 T cell receptor beta chains given below trace back to one sample, sequenced in a study of blood T cell repertoires in COVID-19 (dated by TCRdb to about 2020). The receptor library was made with the immunoSEQ multiplex PCR assay. TCRdb re-hosts the immuneACCESS table, in-frame sequences only. Its copies lack some clones; in the studies checked, an unresolved V gene accounts for under half of them, and the cause for the rest is not known. The sample table shows around 200,000 clones, and 70% to 90% are seen once. The ten largest account for approximately 4% of the sample. The sample comprised PBMCs or T cells enriched from blood (not recorded which). These receptors were collected from a young woman who had been exposed to COVID-19.

The chain employs TRBV2 and TRBJ2-3; D is unresolved. Trimming removed 6 bases from V and 5 bases from J, with 18 bases in between. Germline V lookup: CDR1 SNHLY, CDR2 FYNNEI. This CDR3 has 15 amino acids. This CDR3 is CASSEIPGSGDTQYF. The CDR3 DNA reads as TGTGCCAGCAGCGAAATACCGGGTTCTGGAGATACGCAGTATTTT.

The J gene is TRBJ2-1, the V gene TRBV19, with 10 bases lining up with TRBD1. V lost 9 bases and J lost 3; bases outside the gene matches: 5. Germline CDR1 reads LNHDA; CDR2 reads SQIVND (reference sequence). This CDR3 has 14 amino acids. The CDR3 loop reads CASEDRGFYNEQFF. The CDR3 coding sequence is TGTGCCAGCGAGGACAGGGGGTTCTACAATGAGCAGTTCTTC.

The CDR3 loop reads CASSNPQSGVNEKLFF. CDR3 coding DNA: TGTGCCAGCAGCAACCCGCAGTCGGGGGTGAATGAAAAACTGTTTTTT. The V and J genes are TRBV21-1 and TRBJ1-4. TRBV21-1 is listed as a pseudogene. CDR3 length: 16 amino acids.

The chain combines TRBV9 with TRBJ1-5; D is possibly TRBD1 (6 bases). V lost 2 bases and J lost 4, with 13 bases in between. The germline CDR1 and CDR2 sequences are SGDLS and YYNGEE. The CDR3 consists of 15 residues. This chain's CDR3 is CASSVAGTQNQPQHF. In DNA form, the CDR3 reads TGTGCCAGCAGCGTTGCCGGGACACAAAATCAGCCCCAGCATTTT. The variable domain in full, with the rest retrieved from reference TRBV9 and TRBJ1-5, is DSGVTQTPKHLITATGQRVTLRCSPRSGDLSVYWYQQSLDQGLQFLIQYYNGEERAKGNILERFSAQQFPDLHSELNLSSLELGDSALYFCASSVAGTQNQPQHFGDGTRLSIL.

The chain recombines TRBV10-3 with TRBJ1-6, with 8 bases fitting TRBD1. The V segment lost 4 bases and the J segment 5 bases; nucleotides outside the gene matches: 7. The CDR3 totals 16 residues. Germline assignment: CDR1 ENHRY and CDR2 SYGVKD. The CDR3 is CAISGQGSGNNSPLHF. CDR3 in DNA: TGTGCCATCAGTGGACAGGGGTCTGGGAATAATTCACCCCTCCACTTT.

The rearrangement joins TRBV19 to TRBJ1-3; the D is unclear. V lost 7 bases to trimming and J lost 0 bases, with 10 bases between them. Germline lookup yields CDR1 LNHDA and CDR2 SQIVND (reference sequence). The CDR3 extends over 14 amino acids. As DNA, the CDR3 is TGTGCCAGTACCCCCAGAAGCTCTGGAAACACCATATATTTT. Translating it yields CASTPRSSGNTIYF.

V gene TRBV7-8 combines with J gene TRBJ2-7; 8 bases align to TRBD2. Looked up from germline, CDR1 is SGHVS and CDR2 is FQNEAQ. V shed 0 bases, J shed 2 bases, and the junction held 9 bases outside the gene matches. This CDR3 spans 17 amino acids. The CDR3 sequence is CASSLAGWGSGTYEQYF. CDR3 nucleotides: TGTGCCAGCAGCTTAGCCGGTTGGGGTAGCGGGACCTACGAGCAGTACTTC. Based on the CDR3 plus reference TRBV7-8 and TRBJ2-7, the full variable domain is GAGVSQSPRYKVAKRGQDVALRCDPISGHVSLFWYQQALGQGPEFLTYFQNEAQLDKSGLPSDRFFAERPEGSVSTLKIQRTQQEDSAVYLCASSLAGWGSGTYEQYFGPGTRLTVT.

The chain has TRBV9 and TRBJ2-5; TRBD1 matches 10 bases. With V trimmed by 4 bases and J by 2 bases, 14 bases remained unmatched. Germline lookup yields CDR1 SGDLS and CDR2 YYNGEE. The CDR3 contains 18 residues. CDR3 in amino acids: CASSPPLARTGGQETQYF. The CDR3 nucleotides read TGTGCCAGCAGCCCGCCGTTAGCGCGGACAGGGGGGCAAGAGACCCAGTACTTC.

CDR3 sequence reads: CAWSGGPLAEAFF. The CDR3, as DNA: TGTGCCTGGAGTGGCGGGCCGTTGGCTGAAGCTTTCTTT. The chain combines TRBV30 with TRBJ1-1; D remains ambiguous. Trimming took 1 base from V and 6 from J, leaving 12 bases between them. The CDR3 length is 13 residues. The V gene's germline CDR1 is GTSNPN and CDR2 SVGIG (reference sequence).

This clone was observed once. The genes are TRBV6-6 and TRBJ1-2; TRBD1 matches at 7 bases. This CDR3 contains 12 residues. Per germline, CDR1 MNHNY and CDR2 SVGAGI (reference sequence). V was pared by 8 bases and J by 3 bases, with 3 bases of the junction left unmatched. The CDR3 protein is CASGTAYYGYTF. CDR3 in DNA: TGTGCCAGCGGGACAGCTTACTATGGCTACACCTTC.

The chain carries TRBV4-1 and TRBJ1-5, with 7 bases matching TRBD1. The CDR3 loop spans 13 amino acids. After removal of 4 bases from V and 8 bases from J, the junction contained 5 bases not matched to a gene. The germline gives CDR1 MGHRA, CDR2 YSYEKL. The CDR3 coding sequence is TGCGCCAGCAGCCTCAACAGGGGCGAGCCCCAGCATTTT. This encodes CASSLNRGEPQHF.

V is TRBV6-5 and J is TRBJ1-6; no firm D call. This CDR3 has 14 amino acids. Germline V lookup: CDR1 MNHEY, CDR2 SVGAGI. V was clipped by 6 bases and J by 0 bases, with 6 bases between them. The chain's CDR3 is CASRQSSYNSPLHF. The CDR3 DNA is TGTGCCAGCAGACAGAGCTCCTATAATTCACCCCTCCACTTT.

This rearrangement joins TRBV2 to TRBJ2-7, with a weak D call TRBD2 (6 bases). The V end lost 4 bases, the J end lost 3 bases, and 13 bases lay between the germline ends. This CDR3 comprises 14 residues. CDR1 and CDR2 (germline): SNHLY, FYNNEI. The CDR3 nucleotides read TGTGCCAGCAGTGCAGAGGGACTGAGCTACGAGCAGTACTTC. This encodes CASSAEGLSYEQYF.

The chain joins TRBV6-1 to TRBJ2-7; tentatively, D is TRBD2 (6 bases). The CDR3 totals 14 residues. Trimming cost V 2 bases and J 2 bases, with 10 bases left between them. The V gene's germline CDR1 is MNHNS and CDR2 SASEGT. This CDR3 reads CASSELRTTYEQYF. The CDR3, as DNA: TGTGCCAGCAGTGAACTCAGGACTACCTACGAGCAGTACTTC.

The chain combines TRBV2 with TRBJ1-4; the D is unclear. Germline CDR1 is SNHLY and CDR2 is FYNNEI. The CDR3 extends over 13 amino acids. Trimming took 3 bases from V and 7 from J, leaving 9 bases between them. This CDR3 is CASSERRSEKLFF. Written as DNA, the CDR3 is TGTGCCAGCAGTGAGAGGAGGAGTGAAAAACTGTTTTTT.

The chain links TRBV5-8 to TRBJ2-7; no firm D call. CDR3 size: 14 residues. CDR1 is SGHTS and CDR2 is YDEGEE in the germline V gene. V was clipped by 5 bases and J by 4 bases, with 16 bases between them. CDR3 DNA sequence: TGTGCCAGCAGGGCGGCCTTTTTCGAATACGAGCAGTACTTC. It specifies CASRAAFFEYEQYF.

The table lists this clone with a few counts. The CDR3 DNA reads as TGTGCCAGCAGTCGGACAGGGATCTCTGGAAACACCATATATTTT. Its translation is CASSRTGISGNTIYF. This chain joins TRBV2 and TRBJ1-3; 8 positions agree with TRBD1. CDR3 length: 15 residues. Germline CDR1 and CDR2: SNHLY and FYNNEI. V lost 5 bases and J lost 0; bases outside the gene matches: 3.

This sequence joins TRBV30 and TRBJ2-7, with a tentative D call TRBD1 (6 bases). V lost 2 bases, J lost 2 bases, and 16 bases lay in between. The CDR3 sequence is 15 residues long. Germline V gene data show CDR1 as GTSNPN and CDR2 as SVGIG (reference sequence). The CDR3 loop reads CAWSPRDTGAYEQYF. The CDR3 DNA reads as TGTGCCTGGAGTCCCCGGGACACCGGGGCCTACGAGCAGTACTTC.

V usage is TRBV2 and J usage is TRBJ1-5; 7 nucleotides line up with TRBD1. This CDR3 region has 14 residues. Germline loops: CDR1 SNHLY, CDR2 FYNNEI. The junction had 6 bases not matched to a gene; V was cut back by 5 bases and J by 5 bases. CDR3 region: CASSHDREDQPQHF. CDR3 sequence (DNA): TGTGCCAGCAGTCACGACAGGGAGGATCAGCCCCAGCATTTT.

The chain combines TRBV15 with TRBJ2-5; no definite D call. Trimming took off 0 bases at V and 2 bases at J, with 10 bases between the two ends. The CDR3 covers 15 residues. The germline V gene has CDR1 LNHNV and CDR2 YYDKDF (reference sequence). The DNA of the CDR3 is TGTGCCACCAGCAGAGATCCGCGACAACAAGAGACCCAGTACTTC. Residues: CATSRDPRQQETQYF.

The chain uses TRBV3-1 (or the pseudogene TRBV3-2) and TRBJ1-2; TRBD1 matches at 8 bases. V trimming: 0 bases; J trimming: 4 bases; junction bases outside the gene matches: 4. In germline, CDR1 is LGHDT, CDR2 YNNKEL (reference sequence). The CDR3 length is 15 residues. The CDR3 sequence is CASSQDTGGFYGYTF. The CDR3 bases are TGTGCCAGCAGCCAAGACACAGGGGGTTTCTATGGCTACACCTTC.

The rearrangement links TRBV2 to TRBJ2-1; TRBD1 matches 9 bases. V gave up 7 bases and J gave up 2 bases; unmatched junction bases: 18. Per the germline V gene, CDR1 is SNHLY and CDR2 is FYNNEI. The CDR3 totals 19 residues. The CDR3 coding sequence is TGTGCCAGCACCTTCCCCGGGACAGGGCTCGTTTCGACCTACAATGAGCAGTTCTTC. This codes for CASTFPGTGLVSTYNEQFF.

V usage is TRBV7-6 and J usage is TRBJ1-6; 10 nucleotides agree with TRBD1. Germline CDR1 is SGHVS and CDR2 is FNYEAQ. V lost 5 bases, J lost 9 bases, and 7 bases stayed unmatched. This CDR3 spans 15 amino acids. In nucleotides, the CDR3 is TGTGCCAGCAGCCTGACCGGGACAGGGGTTTCACCCCTCCACTTT. It yields the protein CASSLTGTGVSPLHF.

The rearrangement joins TRBV7-2 to TRBJ2-4; D not resolved. CDR1 SGHTA and CDR2 FQGNSA come from the germline V gene. The CDR3 totals 15 residues. The V end was cut by 0 bases, the J end by 3 bases, with 9 bases between. This CDR3 reads CASSLATPGKNIQYF. CDR3 bases: TGTGCCAGCAGCTTAGCAACCCCCGGCAAAAACATTCAGTACTTC. The whole variable domain, remainder taken from reference TRBV7-2 and TRBJ2-4, is GAGVSQSPSNKVTEKGKDVELRCDPISGHTALYWYRQSLGQGLEFLIYFQGNSAPDKSGLPSDRFSAERTGGSVSTLTIQRTQQEDSAVYLCASSLATPGKNIQYFGAGTRLSVL.

The chain uses TRBV13 and TRBJ2-7, with 11 nucleotides matching TRBD1. The V and J ends lost 5 bases and 7 bases, in that order; junction bases with no gene match: 7. The CDR3 runs to 14 residues. From germline, CDR1 is PRHDT and CDR2 FYEKMQ (reference sequence). For the CDR3, the DNA is TGTGCCAGCAGCCCAGGGGACAGGGGGAGAGAGCAGTACTTC. Protein sequence: CASSPGDRGREQYF.

The chain joins TRBV18 to TRBJ2-2; TRBD1 agrees at 7 bases. The CDR3 sequence is 16 residues long. Germline CDR1 and CDR2: KGHSH and LQKENI. Trimming at V came to 0 bases and at J to 0 bases, leaving 1 base not matched to a gene. The CDR3 sequence is CASSPPTGTNTGELFF. The CDR3 DNA sequence: TGTGCCAGCTCACCACCGACAGGGACGAACACCGGGGAGCTGTTTTTT.

This clone was observed once. The genes are TRBV5-1 and TRBJ1-4, with 8 bases identical to TRBD1. The junction had 6 bases not matched to a gene; V was cut back by 0 bases and J by 8 bases. The length of the CDR3 is 15 residues. Per the germline V gene, CDR1 is SGHRS and CDR2 is YFSETQ. CDR3 sequence: CASSLGTGNGEKLFF. CDR3 DNA sequence: TGCGCCAGCAGCTTGGGGACAGGGAATGGGGAAAAACTGTTTTTT.